The entry below describes one TCR beta chain. This record comes from a study of lymphopenia after photon versus proton radiotherapy. Germline CDR1 is SGHRS and CDR2 is YFSETQ. This CDR3 is built from 16 residues. V dropped 7 bases and J dropped 5 bases, with 24 bases sitting between them. This table comes from immunoSEQ multiplex PCR, and its TCRdb copy is limited to in-frame clones, with some not included. The sample includes about 160,000 clones, 70% to 90% of them seen just once. This TCR was sampled from a man aged 45-65 years with gastric cancer. Sequencing used peripheral blood, obtained from a patient treated with photon-based radiotherapy. The rearrangement links TRBV5-1 to TRBJ2-5, with D possibly called TRBD1 or TRBD2 (6 bases each). CDR3 coding DNA: TGCGCCAGCCGGGTACCAAGGGGGGCTTTGGAGGAGACCCAGTACTTC. Amino acids: CASRVPRGALEETQYF.